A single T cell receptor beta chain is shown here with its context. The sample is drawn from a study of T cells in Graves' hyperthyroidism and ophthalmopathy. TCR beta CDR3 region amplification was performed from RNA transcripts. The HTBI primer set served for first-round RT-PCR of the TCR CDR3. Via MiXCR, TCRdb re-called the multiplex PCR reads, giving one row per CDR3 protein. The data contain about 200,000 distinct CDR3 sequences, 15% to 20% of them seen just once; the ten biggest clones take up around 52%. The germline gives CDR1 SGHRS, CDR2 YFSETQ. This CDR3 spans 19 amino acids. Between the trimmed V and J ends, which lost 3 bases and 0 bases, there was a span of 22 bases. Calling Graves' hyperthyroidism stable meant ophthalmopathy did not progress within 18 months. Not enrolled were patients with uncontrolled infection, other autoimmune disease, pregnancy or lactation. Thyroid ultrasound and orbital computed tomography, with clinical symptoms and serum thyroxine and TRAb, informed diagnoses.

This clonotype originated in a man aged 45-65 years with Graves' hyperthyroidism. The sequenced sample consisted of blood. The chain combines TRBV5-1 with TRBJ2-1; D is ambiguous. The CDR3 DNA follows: TGCGCCAGCAGCTCCCCCCGGAAGGATCACCCTAGCTCCTACAATGAGCAGTTCTTC. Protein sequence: CASSSPRKDHPSSYNEQFF.